Below are 2 T cell receptor beta chains sequenced from a single sample in a study of OX40 agonist ivuxolimab in advanced cancers. The data were produced by immunoSEQ multiplex PCR, yet TCRdb's version contains in-frame clones alone and is incomplete. The repertoire holds tens of thousands of clones, with around 87% as singletons. The sample was CD4+ or CD8+ T cells sorted from blood, taken in a trial of the OX40 agonist ivuxolimab. These receptors all stem from an adult with an advanced solid tumor such as melanoma, head and neck, liver or kidney cancer.

The J gene is TRBJ2-7, the V gene TRBV19, with TRBD1 identical over 10 bases. Trimming removed 4 bases from V and 1 base from J; junction bases left unmatched: 10. The CDR3 has 17 residues. Germline lookup yields CDR1 LNHDA and CDR2 SQIVND (reference sequence). As DNA, the CDR3 is TGTGCCAGTAGTAGAAGGACAGGGGGGACAAAATCCTACGAGCAGTACTTC. Protein: CASSRRTGGTKSYEQYF.

V and J are TRBV7-2 and TRBJ2-1, with TRBD2 as a possible D gene (5 bases). Germline V gives CDR1 SGHTA, CDR2 FQGNSA. V lost 6 bases and J lost 6, with 15 bases in between. The CDR3 runs to 14 residues. The CDR3 region has the DNA TGTGCCAGCAGTCCACCGGGAAGGAGCAATGAGCAGTTCTTC. Translating gives CASSPPGRSNEQFF.